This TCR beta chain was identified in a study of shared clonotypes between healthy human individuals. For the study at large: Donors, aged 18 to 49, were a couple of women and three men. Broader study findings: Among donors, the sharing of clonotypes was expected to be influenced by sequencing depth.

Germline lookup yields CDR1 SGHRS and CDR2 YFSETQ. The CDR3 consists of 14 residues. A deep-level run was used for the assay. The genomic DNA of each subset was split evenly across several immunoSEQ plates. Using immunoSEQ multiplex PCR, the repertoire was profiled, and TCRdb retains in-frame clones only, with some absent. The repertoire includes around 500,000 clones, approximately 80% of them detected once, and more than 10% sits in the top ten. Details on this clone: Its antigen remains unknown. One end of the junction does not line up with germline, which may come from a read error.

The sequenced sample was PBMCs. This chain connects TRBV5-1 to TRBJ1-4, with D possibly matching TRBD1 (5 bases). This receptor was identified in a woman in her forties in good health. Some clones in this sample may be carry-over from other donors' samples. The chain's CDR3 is CASRTGTANEKLLF. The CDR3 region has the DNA TGCGCCAGCAGAACCGGGACCGCTAATGAAAAACTGCTTTTT.